This T cell receptor (beta chain) was documented in a study of T cell responses to AZD1222 COVID-19 vaccine. Using immunoSEQ multiplex PCR, the repertoire was profiled, and TCRdb retains in-frame clones only, with some absent. The sample gives over 150,000 clones, just over 90% of which show up once; 3% to 4% is in the top ten. This CDR3 region has 14 residues. Trimming took 6 bases from V and 0 from J, leaving 11 bases between them. CDR1 is LGHDT, CDR2 YNNKEL, per germline (reference sequence). The V and J genes are TRBV3-1 (or the pseudogene TRBV3-2) and TRBJ1-1; D not certain. The sequences come from peripheral blood, collected 28 days after the second AZD1222 dose. The sequence came from an adult who received the AZD1222 COVID-19 vaccine. The DNA of the CDR3 is TGTGCCAGCAGGGCCGGGGAATTGAACACTGAAGCTTTCTTT. It is translated as CASRAGELNTEAFF.